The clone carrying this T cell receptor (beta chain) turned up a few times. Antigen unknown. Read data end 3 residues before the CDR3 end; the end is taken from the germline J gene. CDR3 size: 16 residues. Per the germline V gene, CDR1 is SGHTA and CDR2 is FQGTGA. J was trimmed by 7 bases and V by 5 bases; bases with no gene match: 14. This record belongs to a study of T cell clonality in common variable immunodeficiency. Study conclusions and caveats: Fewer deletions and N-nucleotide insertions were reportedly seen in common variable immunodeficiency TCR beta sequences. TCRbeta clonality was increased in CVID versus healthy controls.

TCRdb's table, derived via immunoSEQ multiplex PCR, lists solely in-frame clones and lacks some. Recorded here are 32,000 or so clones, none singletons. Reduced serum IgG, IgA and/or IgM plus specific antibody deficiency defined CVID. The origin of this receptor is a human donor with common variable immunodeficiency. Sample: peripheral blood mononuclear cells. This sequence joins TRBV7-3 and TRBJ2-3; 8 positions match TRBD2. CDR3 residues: CASSPEAGGLSNTQYF. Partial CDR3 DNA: TGTGCCAGCAGCCCCGAGGCGGGGGGACTCAGCAATACG. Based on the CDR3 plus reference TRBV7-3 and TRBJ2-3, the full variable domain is GAGVSQTPSNKVTEKGKYVELRCDPISGHTALYWYRQSLGQGPEFLIYFQGTGAADDSGLPNDRFFAVRPEGSVSTLKIQRTERGDSAVYLCASSPEAGGLSNTQYFGPGTRLTVL.